These 13 T cell receptor beta chains originate from one sample sequenced in a study of TIL therapy for anti-PD-1-resistant metastatic lung cancer. Sample time point: pre-treatment sample, taken before nivolumab and TIL therapy. Tumor tissue came from excised metastases, mostly pleural nodules or supraclavicular lymph nodes. The libraries were made with immunoSEQ v3. Method: immunoSEQ multiplex PCR; TCRdb's copy keeps in-frame clones and lacks some. Here the sample spans approximately 27,000 clones, over 60% being singletons. This specimen was tumor tissue, taken at baseline. The receptors originated from a person between 30 and 80 years old with non-small cell lung cancer.

This sequence joins TRBV7-9 and TRBJ1-1; TRBD1 matches at 9 bases. Germline V gene lookup returns CDR1 SEHNR and CDR2 FQNEAQ (reference sequence). Trimming took 3 bases from V and 4 from J; bases not matched to a gene: 3. The CDR3 sequence is 14 residues long. This CDR3 is CASSLTQGATEAFF. The CDR3 DNA reads as TGTGCCAGCAGCTTGACACAGGGGGCCACTGAAGCTTTCTTT.

The chain joins TRBV14 to TRBJ1-3; D is uncertain. In germline, CDR1 is SGHDN, CDR2 FVKESK. The CDR3 loop spans 15 amino acids. Trimming removed 1 base from V and 7 bases from J, with 14 bases in between. The DNA of the CDR3 is TGTGCCAGCAGCCAAGTGGGCCGGCTGTGGAACACCATATATTTT. This sequence encodes CASSQVGRLWNTIYF. The full variable domain, rest sourced from reference TRBV14 and TRBJ1-3, is EAGVTQFPSHSVIEKGQTVTLRCDPISGHDNLYWYRRVMGKEIKFLLHFVKESKQDESGMPNNRFLAERTGGTYSTLKVQPAELEDSGVYFCASSQVGRLWNTIYFGEGSWLTVV.

The J gene is TRBJ1-6, the V gene TRBV7-6; maybe TRBD1 (6 bases). The CDR3 runs 21 residues. The germline V and J ends were trimmed by 5 bases and 0 bases, with 26 bases remaining between them. CDR1 is SGHVS, CDR2 FNYEAQ, per germline. The CDR3 DNA sequence: TGTGCCAGCAGCCGAACCGGCCGGGGGCAGGATCGTAGCTCCTATAATTCACCCCTCCACTTT. This translates into CASSRTGRGQDRSSYNSPLHF.

The chain couples TRBV10-2 to TRBJ1-6; 8 bases are shared with TRBD1. From germline, CDR1 is WSHSY and CDR2 SAAADI. V lost 6 bases to trimming and J lost 9 bases; unmatched junction nucleotides: 10. This CDR3 spans 15 amino acids. This CDR3 reads CASRETGTGPSPLHF. The CDR3 DNA reads as TGCGCCAGCAGGGAAACCGGGACAGGTCCTTCACCCCTCCACTTT.

This clone is a singleton in its sample. The chain uses TRBV19 and TRBJ1-2; D call uncertain. This CDR3 comprises 14 residues. Germline V gene data show CDR1 as LNHDA and CDR2 as SQIVND (reference sequence). V lost 8 bases and J lost 7, with 20 bases in between. CDR3 in amino acids: CASELPDFHRGYTF. CDR3 sequence (DNA): TGTGCCAGTGAACTTCCAGATTTCCACCGTGGCTACACCTTC.

The chain employs TRBV10-2 and TRBJ2-7, with 9 bases matching TRBD1. CDR1 is WSHSY, CDR2 SAAADI, per germline. With V trimmed by 2 bases and J by 4 bases, 6 bases remained unmatched. CDR3 length: 15 amino acids. In DNA form, the CDR3 reads TGCGCCAGCAGTGAGAGGGGACAGGGTATTTACGAGCAGTACTTC. Protein product: CASSERGQGIYEQYF.

This clone was counted a single time. The gene calls are TRBV6-1 and TRBJ1-2; D is perhaps TRBD1 (6 bases). CDR1 MNHNS and CDR2 SASEGT come from the germline V gene. V was trimmed by 7 bases and J by 5 bases, leaving 14 bases between them. CDR3 length equals 13 residues. In DNA form, the CDR3 reads TGTGCCAGCAAGGTCGGACAGTATTATGGCTACACCTTC. Translating it yields CASKVGQYYGYTF.

This clone was counted only a few times. The genes are TRBV5-6 and TRBJ2-3, with TRBD2 as a possible D gene (6 bases). Trimming took 1 base from V and 4 from J, leaving 13 bases between them. Germline loops: CDR1 SGHDT, CDR2 YYEEEE. The CDR3 covers 15 residues. CDR3 DNA: TGTGCCAGCAGCTTGCCGGGGGAGGTCGCAGATACGCAGTATTTT. The encoded protein is CASSLPGEVADTQYF.

The chain combines TRBV4-2 with TRBJ2-3; 11 nucleotides match TRBD2. Trimming took 5 bases from V and 5 from J; bases not matched to a gene: 3. This CDR3 contains 14 residues. Germline V gene sequence: CDR1 LGHNA, CDR2 YNFKEQ. The CDR3 loop is CASSSSGGLDTQYF. The DNA of the CDR3 is TGTGCCAGCAGCTCTAGCGGGGGGTTAGATACGCAGTATTTT.

The CDR3 nucleotides read TGTGCCATCAGTGAAAGTCGGACAGGGACGGGAGAGACCCAGTACTTC. Amino acids: CAISESRTGTGETQYF. The chain employs TRBV10-3 and TRBJ2-5, with TRBD1 matching 8 bases. With 3 bases clipped from V and 4 bases from J, the junction kept 10 bases outside the gene matches. CDR3 size: 16 residues. Germline V gene lookup returns CDR1 ENHRY and CDR2 SYGVKD.

The chain uses TRBV15 and TRBJ2-7; D might be TRBD1 (5 bases). The CDR3 has 14 amino acids. The germline V gene has CDR1 LNHNV and CDR2 YYDKDF (reference sequence). V lost 1 base, J lost 2 bases, and 9 bases lay in between. The CDR3 nucleotides are TGTGCCACCAGCAGAGCTGCAGGGCCCTACGAGCAGTACTTC. It translates to CATSRAAGPYEQYF.

This clone is medium-sized in the sample. V usage is TRBV19 and J usage is TRBJ1-5; TRBD1 aligns across 10 bases. Germline trimming cut 9 bases from V and 0 bases from J; bases unmatched to any gene: 11. Per the germline V gene, CDR1 is LNHDA and CDR2 is SQIVND (reference sequence). This CDR3 has 17 residues. This CDR3 reads CASLPGTGAYSNQPQHF. The CDR3 DNA follows: TGTGCCAGCCTCCCCGGGACAGGGGCCTATAGCAATCAGCCCCAGCATTTT.

J is TRBJ1-1 and V is TRBV10-2; 8 bases line up with TRBD1. The CDR3 is made up of 15 amino acids. J gave up 3 bases and V 8 bases, and 11 bases lay outside the gene matches. Germline CDR1 WSHSY, CDR2 SAAADI. As DNA, the CDR3 is TGCGCCAGCGGAAACCAGGGGGCGCCTGACACTGAAGCTTTCTTT. Amino acid sequence: CASGNQGAPDTEAFF.